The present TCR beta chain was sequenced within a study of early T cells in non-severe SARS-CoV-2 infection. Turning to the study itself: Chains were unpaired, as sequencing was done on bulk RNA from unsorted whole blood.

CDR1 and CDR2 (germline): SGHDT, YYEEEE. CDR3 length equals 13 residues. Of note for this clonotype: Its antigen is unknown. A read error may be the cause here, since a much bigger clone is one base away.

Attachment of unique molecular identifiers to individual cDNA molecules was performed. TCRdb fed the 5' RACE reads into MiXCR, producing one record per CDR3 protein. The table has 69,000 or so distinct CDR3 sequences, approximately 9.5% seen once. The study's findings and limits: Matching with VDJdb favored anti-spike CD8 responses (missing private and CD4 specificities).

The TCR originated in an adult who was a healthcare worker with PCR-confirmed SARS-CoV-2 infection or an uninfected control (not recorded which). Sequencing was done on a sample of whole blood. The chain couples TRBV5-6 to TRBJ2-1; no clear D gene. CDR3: CASSLPVYNGQFF. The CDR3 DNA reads TGTGCCAGCAGCTTGCCCGTATACAATGGGCAGTTCTTC.